The present entry profiles one T cell receptor beta chain with its context. Its antigen is undetermined. This sample is drawn from a study of T cells in Graves' hyperthyroidism and ophthalmopathy. Study summary: Peripheral blood sampling occurred at initial diagnosis, before any treatment.

Uncontrolled infection, other autoimmune disease, pregnancy or lactation excluded patients. Diagnoses were established using clinical symptoms, serum thyroxine and TRAb, thyroid ultrasound and orbital computed tomography. The CDR3 runs 16 residues. The V gene's germline CDR1 is SNHLY and CDR2 FYNNEI. The ends were cut back, 2 bases at V and 0 bases at J, with 11 bases in the middle. Broader study findings: Onset of ophthalmopathy came a median roughly 6.9 months after the model predicted it.

TCR beta CDR3 regions were amplified from RNA transcripts. A set of HTBI primers served as the primers for a first-round RT-PCR of the TCR CDR3. TCRdb fed the multiplex PCR reads into MiXCR, producing one record per CDR3 protein. The table includes 300,000 to 500,000 distinct CDR3 sequences, about 14% detected once. The sequenced sample consisted of blood. The receptor comes from a man in his fifties or sixties with Graves' ophthalmopathy. The chain uses TRBV2 and TRBJ2-1; a weak D match, TRBD2 (6 bases). CDR3 region: CASSERRGFSYNEQFF. DNA for the CDR3: TGTGCCAGCAGTGAACGGCGGGGATTCTCCTACAATGAGCAGTTCTTC.